Shown below are 19 T cell receptor beta chains from a single sample sequenced in a study of identical twins. TCRdb reprocessed the 5' RACE reads via MiXCR and lists one record per CDR3 protein. In the table there are 550,000 to 700,000 distinct CDR3 sequences, roughly 9.9% of which are singletons. This sample was also put to use in a study of yellow fever vaccine responses in identical twins.

Sequencing was done on a sample of PBMCs. The source is a young woman in good health.

In this sample, this clonotype turned up a few times. This chain uses TRBV29-1 with TRBJ2-3; D may be TRBD1 (6 bases). Germline V CDR1 and CDR2: SQVTM, ANQGSEA. The CDR3 has 16 residues. Trimming pared 6 bases from V and 1 base from J, leaving 20 bases between. The DNA of the CDR3 is TGCAGCGTAAAATGGGGGACATTGCTGGGCACAGATACGCAGTATTTT. This gives the protein CSVKWGTLLGTDTQYF.

In nucleotides, the CDR3 is TGCGCCAGCGAGGGGACGGGTCGGAGCCAAGAGACCCAGTACTTC. It yields the protein CASEGTGRSQETQYF. The chain has TRBV4-1 and TRBJ2-5; either TRBD1 or TRBD2 may supply D (5 bases each). Germline lookup yields CDR1 MGHRA and CDR2 YSYEKL. V was clipped by 8 bases and J by 1 base, with 17 bases between them. This CDR3 spans 15 amino acids.

This clonotype was seen only a few times. This chain uses TRBV7-2 with TRBJ2-5; D might be TRBD1 (7 bases). The CDR3 spans 13 residues. V was trimmed by 11 bases and J by 5 bases, leaving 18 bases between them. The germline CDR1 and CDR2 sequences are SGHTA and FQGNSA. The CDR3 DNA reads TGTGCCGCAGCAGGGGGGCAGATGGAGACCCAGTACTTC. Translation gives CAAAGGQMETQYF.

This clonotype was observed many times. The chain joins TRBV10-3 to TRBJ2-1; TRBD2 might be the D (7 bases). Germline-derived CDR1 and CDR2 are ENHRY and SYGVKD. The CDR3 covers 14 residues. Trimming pared 6 bases from V and 4 bases from J, leaving 13 bases between. CDR3 sequence reads: CAIRGGPFYNEQFF. DNA for the CDR3: TGTGCCATCAGGGGGGGGCCATTTTACAATGAGCAGTTCTTC.

The chain employs TRBV6-1 and TRBJ2-2; D not resolved. Trimming removed 2 bases at V and 6 bases at J, with 10 bases between. CDR1 MNHNS and CDR2 SASEGT come from the germline V gene. This CDR3 has 14 residues. CDR3 DNA: TGTGCCAGCAGTGAATTAGAAGGGCCCGGGGAGCTGTTTTTT. Translating it yields CASSELEGPGELFF.

This clonotype has ten or more counts. This rearrangement joins TRBV5-5 to TRBJ2-2; the D is unclear. Per germline, CDR1 SGHKS and CDR2 YYEKEE (reference sequence). The CDR3 loop spans 16 amino acids. V was trimmed by 0 bases and J by 0 bases, leaving 9 bases between them. CDR3 protein: CASSLAPATNTGELFF. The CDR3 DNA sequence: TGTGCCAGCAGCTTGGCTCCAGCTACGAACACCGGGGAGCTGTTTTTT.

This clonotype was recorded a few times. The chain is built from TRBV15 and TRBJ2-3; 7 bases fit TRBD2. Per germline, CDR1 LNHNV and CDR2 YYDKDF (reference sequence). The CDR3 is 13 residues long. V was clipped by 3 bases and J by 6 bases; unmatched bases: 3. The CDR3 sequence: CATSRQGGDTQYF. Written as DNA, the CDR3 is TGTGCCACCAGCAGGCAGGGAGGGGATACGCAGTATTTT.

This clonotype turned up a few times. V and J are TRBV6-2 or TRBV6-3 and TRBJ2-1; D possibly corresponds to TRBD2 (6 bases). The V gene's germline CDR1 is MNHEY and CDR2 SVGEGT. The CDR3 sequence is 18 residues long. Between the trimmed V and J ends, which lost 1 base and 3 bases, there was a span of 19 bases. The CDR3 here is CASSYLALRLAIYNEQFF. In DNA, the CDR3 is TGTGCCAGCAGTTACTTAGCCCTGAGGCTAGCGATCTACAATGAGCAGTTCTTC.

This clonotype was seen ten or more times. This chain connects TRBV7-2 to TRBJ1-3; D call uncertain. Looked up from germline, CDR1 is SGHTA and CDR2 is FQGNSA. Deletions cut 4 bases from V and 3 bases from J, with 7 bases between. The length of the CDR3 is 13 residues. The CDR3 sequence: CASSSDGGNTIYF. The CDR3 region has the DNA TGTGCCAGCAGCTCGGACGGTGGAAACACCATATATTTT.

The CDR3 sequence is CSARSTGGTIYF. CDR3 DNA sequence: TGCAGTGCTAGATCCACGGGCGGCACCATATATTTT. The V and J genes are TRBV20-1 and TRBJ1-3; no firm D call. Trimming took 2 bases from V and 9 from J, leaving 11 bases between them. The CDR3 is made up of 12 amino acids. CDR1 is DFQATT and CDR2 is SNEGSKA in the germline V gene (reference sequence).

This clonotype was counted a few times. The gene calls are TRBV3-1 and TRBJ2-7; 8 bases are shared with TRBD2. Germline CDR1 reads LGHDT; CDR2 reads YNNKEL (reference sequence). The length of the CDR3 is 15 residues. V gave up 3 bases and J gave up 0 bases; unmatched junction bases: 4. CDR3 nucleotide sequence: TGTGCCAGCAGCCATAAGCGGGGGTTCTCCTACGAGCAGTACTTC. This gives the protein CASSHKRGFSYEQYF.

This clonotype was observed once. CDR3 DNA: TGTGCCAGCAGCTCCGGACTCCTATCGTACCAAGAGACCCAGTACTTC. Its translation: CASSSGLLSYQETQYF. V gene TRBV5-8 combines with J gene TRBJ2-5, with D possibly being TRBD2 (5 bases). Per the germline V gene, CDR1 is SGHTS and CDR2 is YDEGEE. V lost 3 bases, J lost 0 bases, and 15 bases lay in between. The CDR3 loop spans 16 amino acids.

This clonotype appeared a few times. V and J are TRBV12-3 or TRBV12-4 and TRBJ1-2; D perhaps matches TRBD1 (5 bases). This CDR3 contains 16 residues. Trimming stripped 9 bases from V and 4 bases from J, with 24 bases between. The CDR3 spells CASLKSRGVGLYGYTF. CDR3 coding DNA: TGTGCCAGTCTCAAGTCAAGGGGAGTAGGGCTCTATGGCTACACCTTC.

This clonotype was seen repeatedly, ten times or more. The chain uses TRBV29-1 and TRBJ2-7, with TRBD1 as a possible D gene (6 bases). Trimming removed 6 bases at V and 0 bases at J, with 6 bases between. The CDR3 totals 11 residues. The germline CDR1 and CDR2 sequences are SQVTM and ANQGSEA. CDR3 in DNA: TGCAGCGTGGGGGCCTCCTACGAGCAGTACTTC. Protein product: CSVGASYEQYF.

V and J are TRBV5-1 and TRBJ2-7; D remains ambiguous. Germline V gives CDR1 SGHRS, CDR2 YFSETQ. This CDR3 is built from 16 residues. V shed 2 bases and J shed 3 bases, with 18 bases lying between them. CDR3 coding DNA: TGCGCCAGCAGCTTTACATCGGAGAGGAGTTACTACGAGCAGTACTTC. It is translated as CASSFTSERSYYEQYF.

The rearrangement links TRBV29-1 to TRBJ2-7, with a weak D call TRBD2 (5 bases). Per germline, CDR1 SQVTM and CDR2 ANQGSEA. With 0 bases removed from V and 0 bases from J, the gap between germline ends came to 9 bases. This CDR3 spans 14 amino acids. CDR3 protein: CSVEDGLASYEQYF. The CDR3 region has the DNA TGCAGCGTTGAAGATGGTCTAGCCTCCTACGAGCAGTACTTC.

Comment on this clonotype: The conserved phenylalanine or tryptophan normally closing the CDR3 is absent here, so this likely arose from a read error. The V call is TRBV12-3 or TRBV12-4, the J call TRBJ2-4; 7 nucleotides agree with TRBD2. CDR3 length equals 16 residues. With V trimmed by 6 bases and J by 3 bases, 11 bases remained unmatched. The CDR3 sequence is CASSTGDYLFKNIQYY. The DNA for the CDR3 is TGTGCCAGCAGCACCGGGGACTACCTTTTCAAAAACATTCAGTACTAC.

V gene TRBV18 combines with J gene TRBJ1-4; a weak D match, TRBD1 (6 bases). Trimming pared 3 bases from V and 3 bases from J, leaving 8 bases between. CDR1 KGHSH and CDR2 LQKENI come from the germline V gene. The CDR3 extends over 14 amino acids. CDR3 DNA sequence: TGTGCCAGCTCACCTGACAGGTCTAATGAAAAACTGTTTTTT. Encoded protein: CASSPDRSNEKLFF.

This clonotype turned up a few times. This rearrangement joins TRBV9 to TRBJ1-1, with a weak D call TRBD1 (5 bases). Trimming took 3 bases from V and 6 from J, leaving 18 bases between them. This CDR3 has 15 residues. CDR1 SGDLS and CDR2 YYNGEE come from the germline V gene. CDR3 sequence: CASSASRAGGAEAFF. CDR3 nucleotides: TGTGCCAGCAGCGCCAGCAGGGCCGGAGGGGCTGAAGCTTTCTTT.